The 29 T cell receptor beta chains below come from one sample, sequenced in a study of T and B cells in COVID-19 patients. Each TRB amplification used about 220-500 ng of genomic DNA from blood. TRB rearrangements were amplified by multiplex PCR with BIOMED2 TRB-A/B primers. TCRdb reanalysed the multiplex PCR reads using MiXCR and keeps one entry per CDR3 protein. Of approximately 13,000 distinct CDR3 sequences listed, roughly 26% were seen once; the top ten hold around 7%. The sample was blood. The receptors shown here come from a human donor who had recovered from COVID-19.

This clonotype was seen ten or more times. The CDR3 loop is CASRQGALYTEAFF. The CDR3 nucleotides read TGTGCCAGTAGACAGGGGGCCCTTTACACTGAAGCTTTCTTT. V and J are TRBV19 and TRBJ1-1; TRBD1 matches 9 bases. V dropped 6 bases and J dropped 3; count of bases not matched to a gene: 5. The CDR3 is made up of 14 amino acids. Germline lookup yields CDR1 LNHDA and CDR2 SQIVND (reference sequence).

By frequency in the sample, this clonotype is medium-sized (0.01 to 0.1%). The J gene is TRBJ2-1, the V gene TRBV19; D is possibly TRBD2 (7 bases). This CDR3 has 14 amino acids. The V gene lost 7 bases and the J gene lost 0 bases, with 10 bases spanning the gap. Germline V gene data show CDR1 as LNHDA and CDR2 as SQIVND (reference sequence). DNA of the CDR3: TGTGCCAGTAAGGGGGGGAGCTCCTACAATGAGCAGTTCTTC. It specifies CASKGGSSYNEQFF.

This clonotype is categorized as medium-sized. This chain links TRBV19 with TRBJ2-3, with 11 bases identical to TRBD2. The CDR3 runs to 16 residues. Germline V CDR1 and CDR2: LNHDA, SQIVND (reference sequence). J lost 2 bases, V lost 6 bases, and 7 bases had no gene match. The CDR3 is CASSRKGLADTDTQYF. The CDR3 DNA follows: TGTGCCAGTAGCCGAAAGGGACTAGCGGACACAGATACGCAGTATTTT.

This clonotype was recorded a few times. The J gene is TRBJ1-3, the V gene TRBV6-5; D ambiguous. The CDR3 extends over 14 amino acids. Germline values: CDR1 MNHEY, CDR2 SVGAGI. Trimming stripped 0 bases from V and 7 bases from J, with 10 bases between. The CDR3 reads CASSYSIVGNTIYF. CDR3 in DNA: TGTGCCAGCAGTTACTCGATAGTCGGGAACACCATATATTTT.

In this sample, this clonotype is medium-sized. V and J are TRBV5-6 and TRBJ2-2, with TRBD1 matching 7 bases. Trimming cost V 2 bases and J 3 bases; bases outside gene matches: 4. The CDR3 loop spans 15 amino acids. Germline CDR1 SGHDT, CDR2 YYEEEE. The CDR3 here is CASSFWTGDTGELFF. CDR3 sequence (DNA): TGTGCCAGCAGCTTCTGGACAGGAGACACCGGGGAGCTGTTTTTT. Full variable domain (remainder filled in from reference TRBV5-6 and TRBJ2-2): DAGVTQSPTHLIKTRGQQVTLRCSPKSGHDTVSWYQQALGQGPQFIFQYYEEEERQRGNFPDRFSGHQFPNYSSELNVNALLLGDSALYLCASSFWTGDTGELFFGEGSRLTVL.

The table lists this clonotype with a few counts. This chain uses TRBV5-5 with TRBJ1-1, with D hard to call. Germline V gene lookup returns CDR1 SGHKS and CDR2 YYEKEE (reference sequence). V was cut by 2 bases and J by 2 bases, with 16 bases left in between. The CDR3 runs to 16 residues. The CDR3 coding sequence is TGTGCCAGCAGCTTCTTAATATCCAGCCCTAACACTGAAGCTTTCTTT. It translates to CASSFLISSPNTEAFF.

There are many counts of this clonotype. The chain employs TRBV5-6 and TRBJ2-7; maybe TRBD2 (6 bases). The germline CDR1 and CDR2 sequences are SGHDT and YYEEEE. The CDR3 length is 13 residues. V was cut by 6 bases and J by 2 bases, with 12 bases left in between. CDR3 coding DNA: TGTGCCAGCACGGGGACTGCAACCTACGAGCAGTACTTC. This gives the protein CASTGTATYEQYF. Based on the CDR3 plus reference TRBV5-6 and TRBJ2-7, the full variable domain is DAGVTQSPTHLIKTRGQQVTLRCSPKSGHDTVSWYQQALGQGPQFIFQYYEEEERQRGNFPDRFSGHQFPNYSSELNVNALLLGDSALYLCASTGTATYEQYFGPGTRLTVT.

The J gene is TRBJ2-3, the V gene TRBV6-4, with TRBD2 identical over 13 bases. After removal of 6 bases from V and 4 bases from J, the junction contained 10 bases not matched to a gene. Germline V CDR1 and CDR2: MRHNA, SNTAGT. The CDR3 has 17 amino acids. This CDR3 is CASSRGPLAGGADTQYF. The CDR3 DNA is TGTGCCAGCAGCAGAGGCCCACTAGCGGGAGGGGCAGATACGCAGTATTTT.

In its sample, this clonotype is medium-sized. This sequence joins TRBV6-6 and TRBJ2-6, with 8 bases lining up with TRBD1. The J segment lost 4 bases and the V segment lost 5 bases, leaving 4 bases of the junction unmatched. CDR1 is MNHNY, CDR2 SVGAGI, per germline (reference sequence). The CDR3 sequence is 15 residues long. CDR3 nucleotides: TGTGCCAGCAGTCGGACAGGGTCCGGGGCCAACGTCCTGACTTTC. As protein: CASSRTGSGANVLTF.

By its share, this clonotype is medium-sized. V is TRBV19 and J is TRBJ2-3; 8 nucleotides agree with TRBD1. The length of the CDR3 is 17 residues. Trimming at V came to 7 bases and at J to 2 bases, leaving 14 bases not matched to a gene. In germline, CDR1 is LNHDA, CDR2 SQIVND (reference sequence). This chain's CDR3 is CASTNNSTGEDTDTQYF. DNA for the CDR3: TGTGCCAGTACCAACAATTCGACAGGGGAGGACACAGATACGCAGTATTTT.

V and J are TRBV4-3 and TRBJ2-7, with a weak D call TRBD2 (6 bases). The germline V and J ends were trimmed by 3 bases and 3 bases, with 18 bases remaining between them. This CDR3 region has 16 residues. Per germline, CDR1 LGHNA and CDR2 YSLEER. The CDR3 sequence is CASSQALGGVGYEQYF. The CDR3 DNA follows: TGCGCCAGCAGCCAGGCCCTGGGCGGGGTCGGCTACGAGCAGTACTTC.

This clonotype was seen a handful of times. V is TRBV6-2 or TRBV6-3 and J is TRBJ1-6; D unresolved. The V end was cut by 2 bases, the J end by 5 bases, with 4 bases between. This CDR3 comprises 13 residues. Germline V gives CDR1 MNHEY, CDR2 SVGEGT. CDR3 nucleotides: TGTGCCAGCAGTTACCACGATAATTCACCCCTCCACTTT. Protein: CASSYHDNSPLHF.

The table lists this clonotype with many counts. CDR3 sequence reads: CSVGRFLSGHTEAFF. The CDR3 DNA reads TGCAGCGTTGGGCGGTTTCTCAGTGGGCACACTGAAGCTTTCTTT. The genes are TRBV29-1 and TRBJ1-1, with no clear D. The ends were cut back, 4 bases at V and 3 bases at J, with 18 bases in the middle. The CDR3 extends over 15 amino acids. Germline loops: CDR1 SQVTM, CDR2 ANQGSEA.

The chain joins TRBV5-1 to TRBJ2-7, with D unresolved. Per germline, CDR1 SGHRS and CDR2 YFSETQ. Trimming removed 2 bases at V and 0 bases at J, with 9 bases between. This CDR3 is built from 14 residues. CDR3 nucleotide sequence: TGCGCCAGCAGCTTAGGCAGGACCTCCTACGAGCAGTACTTC. Protein sequence: CASSLGRTSYEQYF.

This clonotype was counted ten times or more. The V and J genes are TRBV12-3 or TRBV12-4 and TRBJ1-4; TRBD1 is a possible D gene (6 bases). V dropped 3 bases and J dropped 8 bases, with 13 bases sitting between them. The CDR3 has 14 amino acids. The CDR3 spells CASSLGDNGEKLFF. DNA of the CDR3: TGTGCCAGCAGTTTGGGGGACAATGGGGAAAAACTGTTTTTT.

This clonotype has a handful of counts. This chain links TRBV18 with TRBJ1-2; unclear D gene. The V gene's germline CDR1 is KGHSH and CDR2 LQKENI. V was cut by 2 bases and J by 8 bases, with 18 bases left in between. CDR3 length equals 15 residues. The chain's CDR3 is CASSPSSDWVGGYTF. CDR3 sequence (DNA): TGTGCCAGCTCACCATCTTCAGACTGGGTTGGAGGCTACACCTTC.

J is TRBJ2-1 and V is TRBV6-1; a possible D gene is TRBD1 (6 bases). The CDR3 runs 14 residues. Germline lookup yields CDR1 MNHNS and CDR2 SASEGT. In DNA, the CDR3 is TGTGTCACGCACCGGCGACAGGTTAACAATGAGCAGTTCTTC. It translates to CVTHRRQVNNEQFF.

This clonotype was picked up one time. The V and J genes are TRBV6-2 or TRBV6-3 and TRBJ1-5; no definite D call. The CDR3 contains 15 residues. Trimming took 6 bases from V and 1 from J, leaving 13 bases between them. Germline CDR1 MNHEY, CDR2 SVGEGT. This chain's CDR3 is CASSPPGPSNQPQHF. The CDR3 nucleotides are TGTGCCAGCAGCCCCCCTGGGCCGAGCAATCAGCCCCAGCATTTT.

This clonotype was detected many times. V and J are TRBV27 and TRBJ2-5; TRBD2 agrees at 8 bases. Per the germline V gene, CDR1 is MNHEY and CDR2 is SMNVEV (reference sequence). V trimming: 0 bases; J trimming: 4 bases; junction bases outside the gene matches: 7. The length of the CDR3 is 16 residues. The CDR3 DNA is TGTGCCAGCAGTTTATCGGCTGGGCTAGCGGGAGAGACCCAGTACTTC. This sequence encodes CASSLSAGLAGETQYF.

For this clonotype: A much larger clone differs from this one at a single base, so this may be a read error. The chain joins TRBV5-6 to TRBJ2-1; 10 nucleotides align to TRBD1. V lost 4 bases, J lost 9 bases, and 7 bases stayed unmatched. CDR1 SGHDT and CDR2 YYEEEE come from the germline V gene. The CDR3 has 14 residues. The CDR3 DNA is TGTGCCAGCAGCGTAGGACAGGGGGTAGGTGAGCAGTTCTTC. It yields the protein CASSVGQGVGEQFF.

This clonotype was seen more than once but under ten times. DNA of the CDR3: TGTGCCAGCAGCTTCCGGGACAGGGCTCAATACGAGCAGTACTTC. As protein: CASSFRDRAQYEQYF. The chain carries TRBV5-4 and TRBJ2-7, with 9 bases identical to TRBD1. CDR1 and CDR2 (germline): SGHNT, YYREEE (reference sequence). J was trimmed by 4 bases and V by 2 bases; bases with no gene match: 7. This CDR3 comprises 15 residues.

This clonotype was recorded at least ten times. The J gene is TRBJ2-1, the V gene TRBV27, with D tentatively TRBD1 (5 bases). V dropped 5 bases and J dropped 8 bases, with 22 bases sitting between them. The CDR3 is 16 residues long. Germline lookup yields CDR1 MNHEY and CDR2 SMNVEV (reference sequence). Here the CDR3 DNA reads TGTGCCAGCAGTCCCCAGGGAAGTGTTGGTCGGGATGAGCAGTTCTTC. It is translated as CASSPQGSVGRDEQFF.

This clonotype has at least ten counts. The rearrangement joins TRBV6-2 or TRBV6-3 to TRBJ2-1; 10 bases agree with TRBD1. The ends lost 1 base at V and 7 bases at J; junction bases unmatched: 4. The CDR3 is made up of 15 amino acids. CDR1 and CDR2 (germline): MNHEY, SVGEGT. In nucleotides, the CDR3 is TGTGCCAGCAGTTACTATGGGACAGGGGTTAATGAGCAGTTCTTC. Translation: CASSYYGTGVNEQFF.

This clonotype came up once. This chain joins TRBV20-1 and TRBJ1-1, with D possibly TRBD1 on 6 matching bases. Germline CDR1 reads DFQATT; CDR2 reads SNEGSKA (reference sequence). Trimming pared 6 bases from V and 0 bases from J, leaving 17 bases between. The CDR3 runs to 15 residues. The CDR3 region is CSAGGRSPMNTEAFF. DNA of the CDR3: TGCAGTGCCGGGGGCCGGTCCCCGATGAACACTGAAGCTTTCTTT.

V gene TRBV27 combines with J gene TRBJ1-1; D remains ambiguous. Trimming removed 3 bases at V and 4 bases at J, with 9 bases between. The CDR3 runs to 13 residues. Germline V gives CDR1 MNHEY, CDR2 SMNVEV (reference sequence). DNA of the CDR3: TGTGCCAGCAGTTTTAAGGCTATCACTGAAGCTTTCTTT. Protein product: CASSFKAITEAFF.

This chain uses TRBV5-1 with TRBJ2-5; 7 bases align to TRBD1. V was clipped by 6 bases and J by 5 bases; unmatched bases: 1. CDR3 length: 11 amino acids. Germline V lookup: CDR1 SGHRS, CDR2 YFSETQ. The CDR3 protein is CASTQGETQYF. CDR3 sequence (DNA): TGCGCCAGCACACAGGGGGAGACCCAGTACTTC.

The rearrangement joins TRBV27 to TRBJ1-2, with 9 positions matching TRBD1. Germline loops: CDR1 MNHEY, CDR2 SMNVEV (reference sequence). The CDR3 has 17 residues. V dropped 3 bases and J dropped 5; count of bases not matched to a gene: 13. The CDR3 loop is CASSFNGLGQGTYGYTF. CDR3 sequence (DNA): TGTGCCAGCAGTTTTAATGGGCTAGGACAGGGGACTTATGGCTACACCTTC.

This clonotype was seen a handful of times. The chain recombines TRBV6-1 with TRBJ1-5; 8 nucleotides agree with TRBD1. This CDR3 comprises 13 residues. Per the germline V gene, CDR1 is MNHNS and CDR2 is SASEGT. Trimming cost V 7 bases and J 6 bases; bases outside gene matches: 5. This CDR3 is CASTDRGSQPQHF. The CDR3 region has the DNA TGTGCCAGCACCGACAGGGGATCTCAGCCCCAGCATTTT.

The chain joins TRBV4-3 to TRBJ2-5; possibly TRBD2 for D (6 bases). Per the germline V gene, CDR1 is LGHNA and CDR2 is YSLEER. The CDR3 has 14 amino acids. Trimming removed 4 bases from V and 5 bases from J, with 14 bases in between. CDR3 protein: CASSPRRGPETQYF. The CDR3 DNA follows: TGCGCCAGCAGCCCGCGGAGGGGTCCGGAGACCCAGTACTTC.